This T cell receptor (beta chain) was sequenced in a study of blood T cells in healthy people across ages. This clonotype was picked up a small number of times. Its antigen is as yet unknown. Then a second PCR, running roughly 7 to 11 cycles, was carried out with a sample-barcoded 5' primer and a J-beta primer mix. TCRdb independently ran MiXCR on the 5' RACE reads; one entry per CDR3 protein. Here the sample spans roughly 800,000 distinct CDR3 sequences, about 25% being singletons. Regarding the study as a whole: Researchers deemed the diversity estimates from one million T cells underestimates. Unknown CMV status may confound age-related changes in expanded clones.

This sample also belongs to another study, concerning T cells of mothers and their children. As that study records: cDNA was made from all extracted RNA, around 1.5 ug per 15 ul. Slightly higher overlap, not significant, was seen in related mother-child pairs than in unrelated pairs.

Sequences were obtained from blood. This TCR was recovered from a boy younger than 18 in good health.

The CDR3 region is CASSVLDGSYEQYF. CDR3 DNA sequence: TGTGCCAGCAGTGTCCTGGACGGGTCCTACGAGCAGTACTTC. The genes are TRBV12-3 or TRBV12-4 and TRBJ2-5; D remains unclear. The J call may be in error: the DNA end matches TRBJ2-7 better. This CDR3 contains 14 residues.